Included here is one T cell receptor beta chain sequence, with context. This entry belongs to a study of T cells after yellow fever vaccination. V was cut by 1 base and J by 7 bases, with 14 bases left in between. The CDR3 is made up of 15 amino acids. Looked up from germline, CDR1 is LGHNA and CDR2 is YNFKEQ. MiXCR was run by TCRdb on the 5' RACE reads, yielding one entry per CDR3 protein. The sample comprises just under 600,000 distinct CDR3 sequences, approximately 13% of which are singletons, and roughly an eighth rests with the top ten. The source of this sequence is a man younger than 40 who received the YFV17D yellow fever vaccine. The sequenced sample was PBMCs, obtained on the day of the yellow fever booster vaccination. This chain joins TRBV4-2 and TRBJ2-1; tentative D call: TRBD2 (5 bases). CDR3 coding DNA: TGTGCCAGCAGCCAAGCAGGAGGAAGTCTAAATGAGCAGTTCTTC. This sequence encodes CASSQAGGSLNEQFF.